This T cell receptor beta chain was found in a study of cytomegalovirus exposure and HLA in healthy donors. General study findings and limits: Researchers catalogued 160 or so TCR beta chains as cytomegalovirus-associated.

The trim removed 4 bases at V and 5 bases at J, leaving 11 bases unmatched. Germline values: CDR1 LGHNA, CDR2 YNFKEQ. The CDR3 consists of 16 residues. With 60 Vbeta and 13 Jbeta primers, the PCR was carried out. Using immunoSEQ multiplex PCR, the repertoire was profiled, and TCRdb retains in-frame clones only, with some absent. Of about 99,000 clones in the sample, around 9.1% are singletons; the top ten hold under 6%. Of note for this clone: Its antigen remains unidentified.

The receptor was derived from a man aged 40-49 years in good health and CMV-seropositive. The gene calls are TRBV4-2 and TRBJ2-5; 9 bases map to TRBD1. Sequencing was performed on PBMCs. The CDR3 DNA sequence: TGTGCCAGCAGCCCCCTTGGGGACAGGGAGAGGGAGACCCAGTACTTC. It codes for CASSPLGDRERETQYF.